This TCR beta chain was captured by sequencing in a study of regulatory T cells in long-lasting Graves disease. About the research overall: Patients met the persistent Graves' disease definition after over 5 years of antithyroid drugs with positive TSH receptor antibodies.

The CDR3 is 13 residues long. CDR1 is MDHEN, CDR2 SYDVKM, per germline. Sample time point: persistent/refractory GD, antithyroid drugs over 5 years with positive TRAb. Isolated PBMC RNA provided the starting material for the TCR library. This clonotype was observed a few times. According to the study, TCR beta libraries were built with iRepertoire HTBI primers and CDR3-region Arm-PCR. Via MiXCR, TCRdb re-called the multiplex PCR reads, giving one row per CDR3 protein. In the table there are hundreds of thousands of distinct CDR3 sequences, 20% to 25% of which are singletons. Sequencing used peripheral blood mononuclear cells (PBMCs), obtained when the disease was refractory, from a patient treated with antithyroid drugs. This chain links TRBV28 with TRBJ2-2; D unclear. The receptor's source is a female donor with Graves disease. DNA of the CDR3: TGTGCGATCGGCGTTATCGGCACCGGGGAGCTGTTTTTT. It specifies CAIGVIGTGELFF.